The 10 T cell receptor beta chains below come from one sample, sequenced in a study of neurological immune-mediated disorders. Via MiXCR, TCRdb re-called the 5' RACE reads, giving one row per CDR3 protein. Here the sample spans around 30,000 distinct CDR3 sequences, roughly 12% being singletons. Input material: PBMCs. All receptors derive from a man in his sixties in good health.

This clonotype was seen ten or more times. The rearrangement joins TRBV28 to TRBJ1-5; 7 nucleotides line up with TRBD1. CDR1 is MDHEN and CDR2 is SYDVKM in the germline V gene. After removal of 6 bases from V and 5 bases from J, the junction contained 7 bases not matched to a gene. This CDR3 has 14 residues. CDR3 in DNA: TGTGCCAGCAGCATGACAGGGTTCCATCAGCCCCAGCATTTT. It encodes CASSMTGFHQPQHF.

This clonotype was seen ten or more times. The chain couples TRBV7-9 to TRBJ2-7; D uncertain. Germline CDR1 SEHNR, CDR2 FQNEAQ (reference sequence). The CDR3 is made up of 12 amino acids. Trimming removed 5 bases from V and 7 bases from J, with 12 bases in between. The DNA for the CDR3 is TGTGCCAGCAGCAAAGTGGGCCAGGAGCAGTACTTC. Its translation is CASSKVGQEQYF.

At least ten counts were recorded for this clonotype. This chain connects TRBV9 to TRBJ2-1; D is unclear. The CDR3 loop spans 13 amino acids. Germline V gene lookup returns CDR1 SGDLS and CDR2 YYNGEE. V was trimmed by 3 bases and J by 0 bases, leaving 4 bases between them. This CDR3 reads CASSGSSYNEQFF. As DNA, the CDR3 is TGTGCCAGCAGCGGGAGCTCCTACAATGAGCAGTTCTTC.

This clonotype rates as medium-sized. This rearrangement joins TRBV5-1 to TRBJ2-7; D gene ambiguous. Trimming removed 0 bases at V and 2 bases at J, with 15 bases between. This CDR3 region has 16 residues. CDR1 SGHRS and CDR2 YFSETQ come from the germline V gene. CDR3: CASSLGGNKIPYEQYF. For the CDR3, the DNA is TGCGCCAGCAGCTTGGGGGGAAACAAGATTCCCTACGAGCAGTACTTC.

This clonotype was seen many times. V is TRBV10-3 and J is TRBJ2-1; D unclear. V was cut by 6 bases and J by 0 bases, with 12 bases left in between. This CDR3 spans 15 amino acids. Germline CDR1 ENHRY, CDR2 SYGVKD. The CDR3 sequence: CAISRDLPSYNEQFF. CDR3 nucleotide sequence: TGTGCCATCAGCCGTGACCTACCCTCCTACAATGAGCAGTTCTTC.

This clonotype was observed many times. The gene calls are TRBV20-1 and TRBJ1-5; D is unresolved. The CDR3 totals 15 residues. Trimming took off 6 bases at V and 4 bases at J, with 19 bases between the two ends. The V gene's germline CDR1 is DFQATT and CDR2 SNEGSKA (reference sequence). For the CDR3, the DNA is TGCAGTGCCTTCCTGCTAGGCGGTTTTAATCAGCCCCAGCATTTT. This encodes CSAFLLGGFNQPQHF.

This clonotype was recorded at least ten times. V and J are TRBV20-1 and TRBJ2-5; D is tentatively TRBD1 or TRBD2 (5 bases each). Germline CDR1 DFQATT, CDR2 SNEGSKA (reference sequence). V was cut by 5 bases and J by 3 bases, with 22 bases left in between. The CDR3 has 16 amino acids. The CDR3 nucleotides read TGCAGTGCTCATAGAATTACCCCGGGACGGGAAGAGACCCAGTACTTC. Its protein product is CSAHRITPGREETQYF.

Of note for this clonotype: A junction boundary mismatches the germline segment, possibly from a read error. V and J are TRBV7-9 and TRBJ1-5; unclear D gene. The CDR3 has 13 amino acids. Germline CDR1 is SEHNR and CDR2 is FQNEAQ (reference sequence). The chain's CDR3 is CASISRPDQPQHF. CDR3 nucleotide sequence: TGTGCCAGCATCTCCCGCCCTGATCAACCCCAGCATTTT.

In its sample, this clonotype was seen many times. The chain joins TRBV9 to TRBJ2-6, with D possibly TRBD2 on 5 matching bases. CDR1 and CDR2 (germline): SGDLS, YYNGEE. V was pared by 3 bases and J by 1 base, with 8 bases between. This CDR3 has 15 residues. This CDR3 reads CASSASGSGANVLTF. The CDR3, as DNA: TGTGCCAGCAGCGCTTCGGGGTCTGGGGCCAACGTCCTGACTTTC. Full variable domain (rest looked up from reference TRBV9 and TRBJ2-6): DSGVTQTPKHLITATGQRVTLRCSPRSGDLSVYWYQQSLDQGLQFLIQYYNGEERAKGNILERFSAQQFPDLHSELNLSSLELGDSALYFCASSASGSGANVLTFGAGSRLTVL.

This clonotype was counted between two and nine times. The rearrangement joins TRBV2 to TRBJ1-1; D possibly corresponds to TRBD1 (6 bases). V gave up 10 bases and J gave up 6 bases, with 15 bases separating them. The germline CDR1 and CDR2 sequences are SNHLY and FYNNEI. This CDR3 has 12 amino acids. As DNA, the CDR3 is TGTGCCATCATACAGGGAACCCCTGAAGCTTTCTTT. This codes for CAIIQGTPEAFF.